The T cell receptor beta chain under discussion was sequenced for a study of OX40 agonist ivuxolimab in advanced cancers. Study findings and constraints: There were, on average, more expanded clones in CD8+ T cells than in CD4+.

Clones were read by immunoSEQ multiplex PCR, and TCRdb kept only the in-frame ones, dropping some. The repertoire holds tens of thousands of clones, with more than 85% as singletons. This CDR3 contains 12 residues. With 4 bases removed from V and 13 bases from J, the gap between germline ends came to 14 bases. CDR1 and CDR2 (germline): MGHRA, YSYEKL. Comments on this clone: Its antigen is not identified.

Blood sampling took place at baseline, cycle 4 day 1, and cycle 7 day 1. The clonotype was recovered from an adult with an advanced solid tumor such as melanoma, head and neck, liver or kidney cancer. The material sequenced was CD4+ or CD8+ T cells sorted from blood, taken in a trial of the OX40 agonist ivuxolimab. The V gene is TRBV4-1, the J gene TRBJ2-1; D is perhaps TRBD1 (5 bases). CDR3 residues: CASSPQGRVQFF. CDR3 in DNA: TGCGCCAGCAGCCCGCAGGGCAGGGTCCAGTTCTTC.